This T cell receptor beta chain was recovered during a study of cytomegalovirus exposure and HLA in healthy donors. Whole-study context: One earlier analysis, a look at roughly 180 million T cells, found some 100 million unique TCR beta sequences.

The primer mix had 60 Vbeta and 13 Jbeta primers. Method: immunoSEQ multiplex PCR; TCRdb's copy keeps in-frame clones and lacks some. The sample carries about 160,000 clones, 65% to 85% recorded once. Remarks on this clone: Its cognate antigen is unknown. The junction and the germline gene differ at one end; a read error may be behind it.

Study-wide results and caveats: When a later analysis compared HLA-associated TCR beta chains with equally common others, the HLA-associated chains turned out to be more clonally expanded and to have lower generation probabilities. From TCR beta sequences, most subjects' HLA-A and HLA-B alleles were reportedly predicted accurately. Immune exposure data for these donors was limited to CMV serostatus.

Germline-derived CDR1 and CDR2 are SGHTS and YDEGEE. The CDR3 loop spans 13 amino acids. The sequence was obtained from a male donor in good health and CMV-seropositive. The sequenced material came from PBMCs. This chain joins TRBV5-8 and TRBJ1-4; unclear D gene. The CDR3 DNA reads TGTGCCAGCAGCTTTCAGGTTGATGAAAAACTGTCTTTT. As protein: CASSFQVDEKLSF.